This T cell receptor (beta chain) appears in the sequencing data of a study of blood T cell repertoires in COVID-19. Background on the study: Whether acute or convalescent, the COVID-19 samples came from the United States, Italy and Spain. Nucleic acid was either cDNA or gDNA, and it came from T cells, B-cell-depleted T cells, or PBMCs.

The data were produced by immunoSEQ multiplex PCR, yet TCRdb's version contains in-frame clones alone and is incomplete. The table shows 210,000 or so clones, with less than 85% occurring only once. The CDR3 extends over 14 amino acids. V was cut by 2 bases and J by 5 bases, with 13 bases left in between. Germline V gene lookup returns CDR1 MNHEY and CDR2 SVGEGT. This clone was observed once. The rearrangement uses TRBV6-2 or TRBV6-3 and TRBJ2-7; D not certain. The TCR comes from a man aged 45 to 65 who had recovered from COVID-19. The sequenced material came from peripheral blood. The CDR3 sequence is CASSYPPGWDEQYF. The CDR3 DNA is TGTGCCAGCAGTTACCCCCCGGGTTGGGACGAGCAGTACTTC.